These 20 T cell receptor beta chains came from one sample sequenced in a study of blood T cell repertoires in COVID-19 (dated by TCRdb to 2020 to 2022). The library was obtained by the immunoSEQ multiplex PCR assay. TCRdb took this table from immuneACCESS and kept in-frame rearrangements with V and J called. Such tables lack part of the clones; where checked against another copy, unresolved V genes explain under half of the gap, and the rest is unexplained. The sample contains about 170,000 clones, less than 80% of them found a single time. Of the sample, about 20% falls within the top ten clones. Sequenced: PBMCs or T cells enriched from blood (not recorded which). These receptors were taken from a woman in her 70s in a cohort exposed to, infected with or recovered from COVID-19 (not recorded which).

V is TRBV6-5 and J is TRBJ2-7; 7 positions agree with TRBD2. V lost 6 bases to trimming and J lost 6 bases; unmatched junction nucleotides: 14. Germline loops: CDR1 MNHEY, CDR2 SVGAGI. This CDR3 has 15 residues. This CDR3 is CASRPFLSGTGEQYF. CDR3 in DNA: TGTGCCAGCAGACCGTTTTTGAGCGGGACCGGCGAGCAGTACTTC.

This chain joins TRBV15 and TRBJ1-6; unclear D gene. This CDR3 is built from 14 residues. Germline V gene lookup returns CDR1 LNHNV and CDR2 YYDKDF (reference sequence). The V and J ends lost 0 bases and 3 bases respectively, with 3 bases between them. In nucleotides, the CDR3 is TGTGCCACCAGCAGAGACAGCTATAATTCACCCCTCCACTTT. Its protein product is CATSRDSYNSPLHF.

This clone was picked up one time. The chain joins TRBV11-2 to TRBJ1-3; no reliable D call. CDR1 is SGHAT, CDR2 FQNNGV, per germline. Deletions cut 3 bases from V and 4 bases from J, with 4 bases between. This CDR3 is 12 amino acids long. The CDR3 DNA sequence: TGTGCCAGCAGCTTTGAGGGAAACACCATATATTTT. This encodes CASSFEGNTIYF.

The genes are TRBV28 and TRBJ1-6; a weak D match, TRBD1 (6 bases). Between the trimmed V and J ends, which lost 4 bases and 16 bases, there was a span of 11 bases. CDR1 is MDHEN, CDR2 SYDVKM, per germline. The CDR3 runs to 11 residues. In DNA, the CDR3 is TGTGCCAGCAGTTACAGGGACCTACTCCACTTT. Its protein product is CASSYRDLLHF.

The chain uses TRBV24-1 and TRBJ2-5, with TRBD1 matching over 8 bases. V lost 2 bases, J lost 4 bases, and 2 bases stayed unmatched. Germline CDR1 KGHDR, CDR2 SFDVKD. CDR3 length equals 14 residues. CDR3 sequence: CATSDSGGIETQYF. CDR3 bases: TGTGCCACCAGTGATTCAGGGGGCATAGAGACCCAGTACTTC.

The CDR3 nucleotides are TGTGCCAGCAGCGCGGGACAGACCAATCAGCCCCAGCATTTT. It is translated as CASSAGQTNQPQHF. The chain employs TRBV6-5 and TRBJ1-5; 7 bases agree with TRBD1. There are 14 residues in the CDR3. V lost 6 bases to trimming and J lost 3 bases; unmatched junction nucleotides: 5. CDR1 MNHEY and CDR2 SVGAGI come from the germline V gene.

The chain employs TRBV6-1 and TRBJ2-1; a weak D match, TRBD1 (5 bases). The CDR3 contains 16 residues. CDR1 and CDR2 from the germline V gene are MNHNS and SASEGT. The V and J ends lost 6 bases and 2 bases respectively, with 17 bases between them. CDR3 bases: TGTGCCAGCAGGGAAAACGTGGGGCAGACCTACAATGAGCAGTTCTTC. Translation gives CASRENVGQTYNEQFF.

The rearrangement uses TRBV19 and TRBJ2-7, with a tentative D call TRBD2 (5 bases). The CDR3 is 14 amino acids. CDR1 and CDR2 (germline): LNHDA, SQIVND (reference sequence). The V end was cut by 1 base, the J end by 2 bases, with 9 bases between. CDR3 protein: CASSIGTLTYEQYF. The CDR3 nucleotides are TGTGCCAGTAGTATAGGGACTCTTACCTACGAGCAGTACTTC.

The chain joins TRBV3-1 (or the pseudogene TRBV3-2) to TRBJ2-1; 13 nucleotides line up with TRBD2. Germline CDR1 is LGHDT and CDR2 is YNNKEL (reference sequence). V shed 1 base, J shed 5 bases, and the junction held 5 bases outside the gene matches. The CDR3 is 17 residues long. CDR3 nucleotides: TGTGCCAGCAGCCAAGGGACTAGCGGGAGTAGGCACAATGAGCAGTTCTTC. Translated: CASSQGTSGSRHNEQFF.

V is TRBV6-1 and J is TRBJ1-4; no firm D call. Trimming shortened V by 0 bases and J by 13 bases, and 6 bases separated the two germline ends. The CDR3 is 11 amino acids. Germline loops: CDR1 MNHNS, CDR2 SASEGT. CDR3 nucleotides: TGTGCCAGCAGTGAAGCTCCGGGACTGTTTTTT. It is translated as CASSEAPGLFF.

This clone was found once. J is TRBJ2-2 and V is TRBV14; no reliable D call. Germline V gene data show CDR1 as SGHDN and CDR2 as FVKESK. The CDR3 sequence is 16 residues long. V lost 1 base, J lost 5 bases, and 14 bases lay in between. The CDR3 is CASSQGRSFGTGELFF. The DNA for the CDR3 is TGTGCCAGCAGCCAAGGGCGGTCTTTCGGTACCGGGGAGCTGTTTTTT.

V gene TRBV24-1 combines with J gene TRBJ1-2; TRBD1 might be the D (6 bases). The CDR3 runs to 15 residues. V lost 3 bases and J 2 bases, leaving 12 bases between the germline ends. Looked up from germline, CDR1 is KGHDR and CDR2 is SFDVKD. The DNA of the CDR3 is TGTGCCACCAGTGATCCGTATCAGGGGAACTATGGCTACACCTTC. This gives the protein CATSDPYQGNYGYTF.

The chain combines TRBV20-1 with TRBJ2-7, with a tentative D call TRBD1 (6 bases). Trimming removed 4 bases from V and 5 bases from J, with 9 bases in between. CDR1 is DFQATT, CDR2 SNEGSKA, per germline (reference sequence). The CDR3 totals 11 residues. CDR3 in amino acids: CSANRANEQYF. The CDR3 region has the DNA TGCAGTGCTAACAGGGCCAACGAGCAGTACTTC.

The sample holds a few counts of this clone. V gene TRBV5-4 combines with J gene TRBJ2-7; 9 bases map to TRBD2. Germline CDR1 and CDR2: SGHNT and YYREEE (reference sequence). The junction had 10 bases not matched to a gene; V was cut back by 3 bases and J by 6 bases. The CDR3 has 15 amino acids. The CDR3 sequence: CASSSGTSKLSEQYF. CDR3 nucleotide sequence: TGTGCCAGCAGCTCCGGGACTAGCAAGCTCTCCGAGCAGTACTTC.

This clone has only one observation. The rearrangement joins TRBV24-1 to TRBJ2-3; 7 bases agree with TRBD2. Germline loops: CDR1 KGHDR, CDR2 SFDVKD. The CDR3 is 14 amino acids. V gave up 4 bases and J gave up 9 bases; unmatched junction bases: 9. Here the CDR3 DNA reads TGTGCCACCAGTGACAGGACTAGGGATGGGACGCAGTATTTT. Protein: CATSDRTRDGTQYF.

The gene calls are TRBV12-3 or TRBV12-4 and TRBJ1-1, with TRBD1 identical over 9 bases. This CDR3 region has 13 residues. V shed 3 bases and J 5 bases; nucleotides not matched to a gene: 1. For the CDR3, the DNA is TGTGCCAGCAGTTTTGGGACAGGGACTGAAGCTTTCTTT. This gives the protein CASSFGTGTEAFF.

The chain joins TRBV7-2 to TRBJ1-4; D perhaps matches TRBD1 (6 bases). The CDR3 runs 17 residues. The V gene's germline CDR1 is SGHTA and CDR2 FQGNSA. V lost 6 bases, J lost 2 bases, and 19 bases lay in between. The CDR3 reads CASSLIRPQGTNEKLFF. The CDR3 nucleotides read TGTGCCAGCAGTCTAATTAGGCCTCAGGGGACTAATGAAAAACTGTTTTTT.

The V and J genes are TRBV28 and TRBJ1-2; D is perhaps TRBD1 (5 bases). The germline V gene has CDR1 MDHEN and CDR2 SYDVKM. Trimming stripped 6 bases from V and 5 bases from J, with 16 bases between. This CDR3 comprises 14 residues. The CDR3 DNA is TGTGCCAGCAGCTCCCTACAAAAGGGGTATGGCTACACCTTC. Amino acids: CASSSLQKGYGYTF.

This clone has just one count. This rearrangement joins TRBV27 to TRBJ2-6; D unresolved. The V end lost 4 bases, the J end lost 2 bases, and 6 bases lay between the germline ends. The CDR3 length is 14 residues. Per germline, CDR1 MNHEY and CDR2 SMNVEV (reference sequence). The CDR3 loop reads CASSSPTGANVLTF. The CDR3 nucleotides read TGTGCCAGCAGTTCCCCCACTGGGGCCAACGTCCTGACTTTC.

This chain connects TRBV13 to TRBJ2-1; a weak D match, TRBD2 (6 bases). Trimming stripped 4 bases from V and 2 bases from J, with 15 bases between. The CDR3 spans 16 residues. CDR1 and CDR2 (germline): PRHDT, FYEKMQ (reference sequence). The CDR3 DNA reads as TGTGCCAGCAGCTCCAGTAGGCGGGGACCCTACAATGAGCAGTTCTTC. It yields the protein CASSSSRRGPYNEQFF.